This T cell receptor beta chain was identified during a study of blood T cell repertoires in COVID-19. Looking at the study overall: Samples came from the United States, Italy and Spain, spanning acute and convalescent COVID-19. T cells, B-cell-depleted T cells, or PBMCs provided the cDNA or gDNA that served as material.

Authors' data handling: Cell counts per sample came from amplifying reference gene primers. Assay: immunoSEQ multiplex PCR; the TCRdb copy retains only in-frame clones and omits some. That table gives V, J and clone size, and the DNA gave D and trimming. The sample shows tens of thousands of clones, over 80% of them seen only once. This CDR3 has 14 residues. V trimming: 10 bases; J trimming: 3 bases; junction bases outside the gene matches: 7. Per germline, CDR1 ENHRY and CDR2 SYGVKD. The sequenced material came from peripheral blood. V usage is TRBV10-3 and J usage is TRBJ2-3, with 10 bases identical to TRBD1. The source is an older man with active or convalescent COVID-19. For the CDR3, the DNA is TGTGCCACCCGGGACAGGGGTGGGACAGATACGCAGTATTTT. This encodes CATRDRGGTDTQYF.